This T cell receptor (beta chain) was observed in a study of CD8+ T cells in alopecia areata. General observations from the study: Among patients, TCR sharing was less clear than in mice, a difference possibly due in part to HLA diversity in the patient population.

Reverse transcribed after extraction, RNA yielded cDNA as the sequencing template. Clones were sequenced by immunoSEQ multiplex PCR, and TCRdb holds only the in-frame ones, with some missing. The table shows 100,000 to 150,000 clones, with 58% occurring only once. CDR1 is SGHRS, CDR2 YFSETQ, per germline. CDR3 length: 16 residues. V was shortened by 4 bases and J by 0 bases, with 15 bases between the two germline ends. Concerning this clone: The antigen remains undetermined.

This chain uses TRBV5-1 with TRBJ2-3, with TRBD2 as a possible D gene (6 bases). The receptor was derived from a human donor with alopecia areata. Sequenced material: CD4+ T cells sorted from blood, taken at week 0. The CDR3 spells CASSPRAGSSTDTQYF. The CDR3 region has the DNA TGCGCCAGCAGCCCGAGGGCGGGGAGTAGCACAGATACGCAGTATTTT.